This TCR beta chain stems from a study of T cells after posttransplantation cyclophosphamide. Measured with immunoSEQ multiplex PCR; TCRdb has only the in-frame clones, and not every one. This table has 66,000 or so clones, 85% to 95% appearing once. CDR3 length equals 15 residues. The J segment lost 4 bases and the V segment lost 0 bases, leaving 2 bases of the junction unmatched. Per germline, CDR1 SGHDT and CDR2 YYEEEE. The sequenced material came from PBMCs. The receptor was derived from a woman in her twenties or thirties in good health and a related stem cell transplant donor. This rearrangement joins TRBV5-6 to TRBJ2-4; 9 nucleotides align to TRBD1. The CDR3 region is CASSLAGTGKNIQYF. CDR3 nucleotide sequence: TGTGCCAGCAGCTTGGCAGGGACAGGGAAAAACATTCAGTACTTC.